The clone carrying this T cell receptor beta chain was seen only a few times. The record originates from a study of patients and donors after allogeneic stem cell transplantation. CDR3 length equals 14 residues. The germline CDR1 and CDR2 sequences are MNHEY and SMNVEV (reference sequence). Germline trimming cut 4 bases from V and 10 bases from J; bases unmatched to any gene: 8. TCRdb fed the RT-PCR reads into MiXCR, producing one record per CDR3 protein. The sample holds about a million distinct CDR3 sequences; about a sixth are singletons and the top ten take about 6%. The clonotype comes from a human donor who was either an allogeneic HSCT recipient or a stem cell or donor lymphocyte infusion donor (not recorded which). It is not recorded whose cells these are; they may come from a transplant donor. The gene calls are TRBV27 and TRBJ2-4, with 9 bases that match TRBD1. The specimen was blood, either unsorted or a sorted T cell fraction (not recorded which). The CDR3 DNA reads as TGTGCCAGCAGTTCAAAACCGACAGGGGGGATTCAGTACTTC. Its protein is CASSSKPTGGIQYF.